These 26 T cell receptor beta chains originate from one sample sequenced in a study of regulatory T cells in long-lasting Graves disease. Time point described: newly diagnosed GD, antithyroid drugs for less than 3 months. The TCR library was made from RNA extracted from PBMCs. TCR beta libraries were built with iRepertoire HTBI primers and Arm-PCR of CDR3 regions. TCRdb ran MiXCR on the multiplex PCR reads and lists one entry per CDR3 protein. The repertoire holds about 530,000 distinct CDR3 sequences, with about 15% as singletons. These data were likewise used in another study, on T cells in Graves' hyperthyroidism and ophthalmopathy.

The sample was peripheral blood mononuclear cells (PBMCs), taken at new diagnosis, from a patient treated with antithyroid drugs. These TCRs come from a woman aged 40-60 years with Graves disease.

There are many counts of this clonotype. V is TRBV5-6 and J is TRBJ1-5; D is unclear. The CDR3 totals 13 residues. Germline V gene data show CDR1 as SGHDT and CDR2 as YYEEEE. The V gene lost 4 bases and the J gene lost 4 bases, with 9 bases spanning the gap. CDR3 loop: CASSNQRNQPQHF. The CDR3 bases are TGTGCCAGCAGCAATCAGCGGAATCAGCCCCAGCATTTT.

The sample holds many counts of this clonotype. The chain is built from TRBV12-3 or TRBV12-4 and TRBJ1-2, with D uncertain. The CDR3 sequence is 11 residues long. V lost 1 base, J lost 13 bases, and 10 bases lay in between. CDR3 amino acids: CASSLVPPPTF. Here the CDR3 DNA reads TGTGCCAGCAGTTTAGTCCCCCCCCCCACCTTC.

The chain joins TRBV20-1 to TRBJ2-3; 10 nucleotides agree with TRBD1. The J call could be wrong; TRBJ2-5 is a better fit for the DNA end. The germline V gene encodes CDR1 DFQATT and CDR2 SNEGSKA (reference sequence). This CDR3 is 14 amino acids long. The CDR3 loop is CSVKRQGAGETQYF. CDR3 bases: TGCAGTGTTAAAAGACAGGGGGCGGGGGAGACCCAGTACTTC.

This clonotype has a count of ten or more. The V call is TRBV5-1, the J call TRBJ1-1; no clear D. CDR3 length: 14 amino acids. The germline V and J ends were trimmed by 3 bases and 6 bases, with 15 bases remaining between them. Germline-derived CDR1 and CDR2 are SGHRS and YFSETQ. The CDR3 protein is CASSSTIDTAEAFF. For the CDR3, the DNA is TGCGCCAGCAGCTCGACGATAGATACAGCTGAAGCTTTCTTT.

The sample holds many counts of this clonotype. This chain uses TRBV9 with TRBJ2-3; D is possibly TRBD2 (5 bases). CDR1 SGDLS and CDR2 YYNGEE come from the germline V gene. The CDR3 extends over 15 amino acids. Trimming took 5 bases from V and 4 from J, leaving 17 bases between them. Here the CDR3 reads CASSGHGGRADTQYF. For the CDR3, the DNA is TGTGCCAGCAGTGGTCACGGAGGACGCGCAGATACGCAGTATTTT.

This clonotype has a handful of counts. V gene TRBV9 combines with J gene TRBJ2-3, with 8 nucleotides matching TRBD2. Germline assignment: CDR1 SGDLS and CDR2 YYNGEE. V lost 3 bases and J lost 0; bases outside the gene matches: 6. The CDR3 is made up of 16 amino acids. The CDR3 protein is CASSDVAGPSTDTQYF. The CDR3 coding sequence is TGTGCCAGCAGCGACGTAGCGGGACCTAGCACAGATACGCAGTATTTT.

This clonotype was detected ten times or more. This rearrangement joins TRBV27 to TRBJ1-2, with D tentatively TRBD1 (5 bases). The CDR3 sequence is 13 residues long. The V and J ends lost 3 bases and 7 bases respectively, with 12 bases between them. In germline, CDR1 is MNHEY, CDR2 SMNVEV (reference sequence). The CDR3 reads CASSFKEGRGYTF. Here the CDR3 DNA reads TGTGCCAGCAGTTTTAAGGAGGGACGTGGCTACACCTTC.

This clonotype was detected a few times. The V and J genes are TRBV3-1 and TRBJ1-2; weak D call: TRBD1 (6 bases). V lost 1 base, J lost 6 bases, and 15 bases lay in between. The CDR3 loop spans 15 amino acids. Germline V gene lookup returns CDR1 LGHDT and CDR2 YNNKEL (reference sequence). CDR3 coding DNA: TGTGCCAGCAGCCAAGGAGTCAGGGGCTCGGATGGCTACACCTTC. It is translated as CASSQGVRGSDGYTF.

The chain links TRBV24-1 to TRBJ2-3; the D gene is possibly TRBD2 (6 bases). The CDR3 sequence is 15 residues long. The germline V gene has CDR1 KGHDR and CDR2 SFDVKD. Deletions cut 3 bases from V and 7 bases from J, with 16 bases between. The CDR3 here is CATSDTGSLGNTQYF. DNA of the CDR3: TGTGCCACCAGTGATACCGGGAGCCTGGGAAATACGCAGTATTTT.

The chain uses TRBV7-9 and TRBJ1-1, with 7 bases aligning to TRBD1. Germline trimming cut 5 bases from V and 2 bases from J; bases unmatched to any gene: 14. The CDR3 spans 17 residues. Germline V gives CDR1 SEHNR, CDR2 FQNEAQ (reference sequence). The CDR3 sequence: CASSPRTGAGINTEAFF. In DNA, the CDR3 is TGTGCCAGCAGCCCCAGGACAGGTGCGGGGATAAACACTGAAGCTTTCTTT.

In this sample, this clonotype turned up a few times. The V gene is TRBV12-3 or TRBV12-4, the J gene TRBJ2-7, with TRBD1 identical over 11 bases. V shed 6 bases, J shed 6 bases, and the junction held 4 bases outside the gene matches. The CDR3 spans 13 residues. Here the CDR3 reads CASRGGQGGEQYF. The CDR3 DNA reads as TGTGCCAGCAGGGGGGGACAGGGGGGCGAGCAGTACTTC.

This clonotype was seen repeatedly, ten times or more. The chain uses TRBV7-8 and TRBJ1-1; D remains ambiguous. The length of the CDR3 is 15 residues. CDR1 and CDR2 from the germline V gene are SGHVS and FQNEAQ. V was clipped by 5 bases and J by 1 base, with 14 bases between them. CDR3 DNA sequence: TGTGCCAGCAGCGTAATACCGACGGGGAACACTGAAGCTTTCTTT. This gives the protein CASSVIPTGNTEAFF.

The chain is built from TRBV29-1 and TRBJ2-7; D is ambiguous. V was clipped by 4 bases and J by 5 bases, with 9 bases between them. CDR1 and CDR2 (germline): SQVTM, ANQGSEA. The CDR3 has 11 residues. The CDR3 coding sequence is TGCAGCGTTGGAATTGTGCACGAGCAGTACTTC. It encodes CSVGIVHEQYF.

This clonotype came up many times. The chain carries TRBV20-1 and TRBJ2-5; no definite D call. Trimming left V 0 bases short and J 6 bases short, with 17 bases between. The CDR3 loop spans 15 amino acids. Germline values: CDR1 DFQATT, CDR2 SNEGSKA (reference sequence). The CDR3 sequence: CSARDFAIGGKTQYF. The CDR3 DNA reads TGCAGTGCTAGAGATTTCGCTATCGGCGGAAAGACCCAGTACTTC.

This clonotype was recorded a few times. The chain links TRBV12-3 or TRBV12-4 to TRBJ1-5; a weak D match, TRBD1 (6 bases). The CDR3 has 17 amino acids. V shed 6 bases and J shed 0 bases, with 18 bases lying between them. CDR3 protein: CASSQGGWRYSNQPQHF. The CDR3 DNA follows: TGTGCCAGCAGCCAAGGGGGGTGGCGGTATAGCAATCAGCCCCAGCATTTT.

This clonotype was observed many times. The V call is TRBV12-3 or TRBV12-4, the J call TRBJ1-3; unclear D gene. The length of the CDR3 is 16 residues. V was clipped by 1 base and J by 0 bases, with 10 bases between them. CDR3 loop: CASSLGLGSSGNTIYF. As DNA, the CDR3 is TGTGCCAGCAGTTTAGGGTTAGGTAGCTCTGGAAACACCATATATTTT.

Ten or more counts support this clonotype. This chain links TRBV30 with TRBJ1-2; D is uncertain. The CDR3 loop spans 10 amino acids. The V end lost 7 bases, the J end lost 5 bases, and 8 bases lay between the germline ends. The V gene's germline CDR1 is GTSNPN and CDR2 SVGIG (reference sequence). For the CDR3, the DNA is TGTGCCTCCGGGTCATATGGCTACACCTTC. It encodes CASGSYGYTF.

The chain combines TRBV20-1 with TRBJ2-7; TRBD1 might be the D (6 bases). Between the trimmed V and J ends, which lost 5 bases and 3 bases, there was a span of 11 bases. The CDR3 sequence is 12 residues long. CDR1 and CDR2 (germline): DFQATT, SNEGSKA (reference sequence). CDR3: CSAGGRDYEQYF. CDR3 sequence (DNA): TGCAGTGCTGGGGGCAGGGACTACGAGCAGTACTTC.

In this sample, this clonotype turned up many times. This chain joins TRBV20-1 and TRBJ1-1; D gene unclear. The CDR3 has 13 amino acids. V was trimmed by 5 bases and J by 0 bases, leaving 10 bases between them. The V gene's germline CDR1 is DFQATT and CDR2 SNEGSKA (reference sequence). The CDR3 protein is CSASGSMNTEAFF. The CDR3 DNA is TGCAGTGCTTCAGGTTCTATGAACACTGAAGCTTTCTTT.

This clonotype was seen many times. This chain links TRBV12-3 or TRBV12-4 with TRBJ2-7; 8 bases line up with TRBD1. CDR3 length: 20 amino acids. With V trimmed by 6 bases and J by 0 bases, 22 bases remained unmatched. The DNA of the CDR3 is TGTGCCAGCAGCCCCTCATTGATACCCGATTACAGGGGGACCTCCTACGAGCAGTACTTC. This sequence encodes CASSPSLIPDYRGTSYEQYF.

This clonotype was observed at least ten times. CDR3 in amino acids: CASSPPRAEAFF. For the CDR3, the DNA is TGTGCCAGCTCACCACCTCGAGCGGAAGCTTTCTTT. The chain recombines TRBV18 with TRBJ1-1; D remains ambiguous. The CDR3 has 12 amino acids. The germline gives CDR1 KGHSH, CDR2 LQKENI. The V and J ends lost 0 bases and 8 bases respectively, with 7 bases between them.

The V call is TRBV10-3, the J call TRBJ1-5; possibly TRBD1 for D (6 bases). V was shortened by 3 bases and J by 1 base, with 7 bases between the two germline ends. The CDR3 spans 14 residues. The germline gives CDR1 ENHRY, CDR2 SYGVKD. The CDR3 here is CAISEGQSNQPQHF. CDR3 bases: TGTGCCATCAGTGAAGGACAGAGCAATCAGCCCCAGCATTTT.

This clonotype appeared a few times. The chain employs TRBV20-1 and TRBJ1-5; D is ambiguous. Germline-derived CDR1 and CDR2 are DFQATT and SNEGSKA (reference sequence). V lost 6 bases and J lost 1, with 13 bases in between. The CDR3 loop spans 14 amino acids. Here the CDR3 DNA reads TGCAGTGCCCCAGGTCTTAGGAGCAATCAGCCCCAGCATTTT. This gives the protein CSAPGLRSNQPQHF.

This clonotype was detected many times. The chain recombines TRBV3-1 with TRBJ1-1; D is unclear. The CDR3 has 13 amino acids. Trimming removed 4 bases from V and 0 bases from J, with 6 bases in between. CDR1 is LGHDT and CDR2 is YNNKEL in the germline V gene (reference sequence). The CDR3 DNA follows: TGTGCCAGCAGCCCCCAGGTGAACACTGAAGCTTTCTTT. Protein sequence: CASSPQVNTEAFF.

The gene calls are TRBV4-1 and TRBJ1-2; D is perhaps TRBD1 (6 bases). Germline values: CDR1 MGHRA, CDR2 YSYEKL. There are 15 residues in the CDR3. Deletions cut 0 bases from V and 8 bases from J, with 16 bases between. Here the CDR3 reads CASSQDQTGFGGYTF. CDR3 DNA sequence: TGCGCCAGCAGCCAAGATCAAACAGGGTTCGGCGGCTACACCTTC.

The chain links TRBV5-8 to TRBJ1-2, with no clear D. V gave up 0 bases and J gave up 6 bases, with 12 bases separating them. The CDR3 extends over 14 amino acids. CDR1 is SGHTS, CDR2 YDEGEE, per germline. The CDR3 DNA sequence: TGTGCCAGCAGCTTGGTATTCGGGGTGGATGGCTACACCTTC. Translated, it gives CASSLVFGVDGYTF.